This T cell receptor (beta chain) was found in a study of regulatory T cells in long-lasting Graves disease. Study-wide results and caveats: Those with persistent disease had in common more public clonotypes (about 2,700) than new patients (about 900).

Library construction for TCR beta used iRepertoire HTBI primers and Arm-PCR of CDR3 regions. TCRdb redid the calling of the multiplex PCR reads with MiXCR, one entry per CDR3 protein. This sample has fewer than 500,000 distinct CDR3 sequences; 15% to 20% occur once, and the top ten carry about 12%. Stated time point: newly diagnosed GD, antithyroid drugs for less than 3 months. Making the TCR library involved RNA that had been extracted from PBMCs. Diagnoses of Graves' disease were made by American Thyroid Association guidelines. This clonotype was counted ten times or more. Its cognate antigen is unknown. The sample was also reused in another study, on T cells in Graves' hyperthyroidism and ophthalmopathy.

This specimen was peripheral blood mononuclear cells (PBMCs), taken at new diagnosis, from a patient treated with antithyroid drugs. The TCR was taken from a man between 40 and 49 years old with Graves disease.

The CDR3 DNA reads TGTGCCAGCAGACCTACCACAGATGTCTATGGCTACACCTTC. This encodes CASRPTTDVYGYTF. The genes are TRBV6-1 and TRBJ1-2; D gene unclear. Germline V gene data show CDR1 as MNHNS and CDR2 as SASEGT. This CDR3 is 14 amino acids long. The V end lost 6 bases, the J end lost 4 bases, and 15 bases lay between the germline ends.